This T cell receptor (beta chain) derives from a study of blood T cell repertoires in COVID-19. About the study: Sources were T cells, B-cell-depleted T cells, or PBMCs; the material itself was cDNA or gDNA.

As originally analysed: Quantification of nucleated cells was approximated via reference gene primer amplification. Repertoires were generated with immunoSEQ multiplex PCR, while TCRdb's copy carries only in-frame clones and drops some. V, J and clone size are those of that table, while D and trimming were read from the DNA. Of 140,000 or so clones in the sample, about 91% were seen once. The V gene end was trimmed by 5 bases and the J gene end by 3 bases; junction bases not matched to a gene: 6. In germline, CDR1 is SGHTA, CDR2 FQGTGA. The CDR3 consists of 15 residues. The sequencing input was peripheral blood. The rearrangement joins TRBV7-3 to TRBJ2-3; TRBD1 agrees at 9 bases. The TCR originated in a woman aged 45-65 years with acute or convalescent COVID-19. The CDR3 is CASSADRGKTDTQYF. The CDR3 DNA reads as TGTGCCAGCAGCGCCGACAGGGGGAAGACAGATACGCAGTATTTT.